The 25 T cell receptor beta chains below were found in one sample sequenced in a study of shared clonotypes between healthy human individuals. Clones were sequenced by immunoSEQ multiplex PCR, and TCRdb holds only the in-frame ones, with some missing. The data hold about 320,000 clones, with around 87% observed a single time. The sample comprised memory CD8+ T cells sorted from blood. Regarding subset: CD45RO+ cells pooled with CCR7-negative TemRA cells. These receptors were taken from a man aged 18-30 years in good health.

The chain recombines TRBV30 with TRBJ2-1; D ambiguous. The CDR3 is 12 amino acids. The V and J ends lost 3 bases and 8 bases respectively, with 11 bases between them. Germline CDR1 GTSNPN, CDR2 SVGIG (reference sequence). The CDR3 loop is CAWSPLGDEQFF. CDR3 nucleotides: TGTGCCTGGAGCCCCTTGGGTGATGAGCAGTTCTTC.

V is TRBV28 and J is TRBJ1-1, with D hard to call. V lost 5 bases and J lost 10, with 14 bases in between. The germline V gene encodes CDR1 MDHEN and CDR2 SYDVKM. This CDR3 comprises 12 residues. Here the CDR3 DNA reads TGTGCCAGCAGTCCATTAAATATTGGAGCTTTCTTT. Its translation is CASSPLNIGAFF.

This chain joins TRBV6-1 and TRBJ2-7; D unresolved. V lost 6 bases to trimming and J lost 5 bases, with 14 bases between them. The CDR3 has 13 residues. CDR1 and CDR2 (germline): MNHNS, SASEGT. This CDR3 reads CASRGFVPDEQYF. The CDR3 nucleotides are TGTGCCAGCAGAGGCTTTGTCCCCGACGAGCAGTACTTC.

This chain joins TRBV9 and TRBJ2-7; 10 positions match TRBD2. The V segment lost 4 bases and the J segment 1 base; nucleotides outside the gene matches: 11. Germline V lookup: CDR1 SGDLS, CDR2 YYNGEE. This CDR3 is 17 amino acids long. The CDR3 loop is CASSPTRASGSSYEQYF. In DNA form, the CDR3 reads TGTGCCAGCAGCCCAACCCGGGCTAGCGGGAGTTCCTACGAGCAGTACTTC. The full variable domain, its missing parts supplied by reference TRBV9 and TRBJ2-7, is DSGVTQTPKHLITATGQRVTLRCSPRSGDLSVYWYQQSLDQGLQFLIQYYNGEERAKGNILERFSAQQFPDLHSELNLSSLELGDSALYFCASSPTRASGSSYEQYFGPGTRLTVT.

As concerns this clone: The identical CDR3 is also encoded by other nucleotide sequences in the sample. The rearrangement joins TRBV27 to TRBJ2-7, with D tentatively TRBD2 (6 bases). The V end was cut by 2 bases, the J end by 7 bases, with 6 bases between. This CDR3 has 11 residues. The germline V gene encodes CDR1 MNHEY and CDR2 SMNVEV (reference sequence). In DNA form, the CDR3 reads TGTGCCAGCAGTTTAGGGGGGGAGCAGTACTTC. This sequence encodes CASSLGGEQYF.

CDR3 in amino acids: CASSYSGGEQYF. CDR3 in DNA: TGTGCCAGCAGTTACTCGGGGGGGGAGCAGTACTTC. This sequence joins TRBV6-6 and TRBJ2-7; TRBD2 agrees at 7 bases. The germline V gene encodes CDR1 MNHNY and CDR2 SVGAGI (reference sequence). Trimming at V came to 0 bases and at J to 7 bases, leaving 0 bases not matched to a gene. The CDR3 spans 12 residues.

The chain links TRBV6-1 to TRBJ2-1; D is unresolved. Per germline, CDR1 MNHNS and CDR2 SASEGT. This CDR3 has 16 residues. V lost 3 bases and J 2 bases, leaving 14 bases between the germline ends. CDR3 in amino acids: CASSEFGEITYNEQFF. In nucleotides, the CDR3 is TGTGCCAGCAGTGAGTTTGGGGAAATTACCTACAATGAGCAGTTCTTC.

V and J are TRBV7-9 and TRBJ2-3; D gene ambiguous. The CDR3 consists of 15 residues. The ends were cut back, 3 bases at V and 1 base at J, with 11 bases in the middle. Germline-derived CDR1 and CDR2 are SEHNR and FQNEAQ (reference sequence). CDR3 nucleotide sequence: TGTGCCAGCAGCTTCCGCCGGAGTGGCACAGATACGCAGTATTTT. This codes for CASSFRRSGTDTQYF.

This clone was observed once. This chain joins TRBV11-2 and TRBJ2-2; a weak D match, TRBD1 (6 bases). CDR3 length: 16 amino acids. Germline CDR1 reads SGHAT; CDR2 reads FQNNGV. Trimming stripped 4 bases from V and 5 bases from J, with 17 bases between. CDR3 in DNA: TGTGCCAGCAGCTCAGGGGTAATAGGCAGAACCGGGGAGCTGTTTTTT. Translation: CASSSGVIGRTGELFF.

The V gene is TRBV4-3, the J gene TRBJ2-4, with D possibly being TRBD1 (6 bases). Trimming stripped 1 base from V and 0 bases from J, with 19 bases between. CDR3 length equals 19 residues. In germline, CDR1 is LGHNA, CDR2 YSLEER. In DNA form, the CDR3 reads TGCGCCAGCAGCCAAGTTGCCAGGGGTGGCCGGGTAGCCAAAAACATTCAGTACTTC. This sequence encodes CASSQVARGGRVAKNIQYF.

This chain joins TRBV6-6 and TRBJ2-7; D remains unclear. The CDR3 has 12 residues. The V end lost 2 bases, the J end lost 3 bases, and 5 bases lay between the germline ends. CDR1 and CDR2 (germline): MNHNY, SVGAGI (reference sequence). The CDR3 reads CASSYARYEQYF. Written as DNA, the CDR3 is TGTGCCAGCAGTTACGCTCGCTACGAGCAGTACTTC.

The chain uses TRBV2 and TRBJ1-6; TRBD1 aligns across 7 bases. The germline gives CDR1 SNHLY, CDR2 FYNNEI. V lost 5 bases to trimming and J lost 4 bases; unmatched junction nucleotides: 23. The CDR3 extends over 21 amino acids. The CDR3 protein is CASSLWGQTDPSGVYNSPLHF. The CDR3 region has the DNA TGTGCCAGCAGTCTTTGGGGACAGACGGATCCTAGTGGGGTATATAATTCACCCCTCCACTTT.

The chain carries TRBV7-2 and TRBJ2-1; possibly TRBD1 or TRBD2 for D (5 bases each). CDR1 SGHTA and CDR2 FQGNSA come from the germline V gene. V lost 5 bases to trimming and J lost 10 bases, with 18 bases between them. The CDR3 is 14 residues long. CDR3 nucleotide sequence: TGTGCCAGCAGCCCGTGGGACCCCCGGGAAGAGCAGTTCTTC. This codes for CASSPWDPREEQFF.

About this clone: A junction boundary mismatches the germline segment, possibly from a read error. The V call is TRBV28, the J call TRBJ2-7; 7 nucleotides align to TRBD1. The CDR3 is made up of 12 amino acids. CDR1 and CDR2 (germline): MDHEN, SYDVKM. CDR3 coding DNA: TGTGCCAGCAGGCCTCGAAGGGACAGTTTGGAGTTC. Protein: CASRPRRDSLEF.

This clone was seen a few times. The J gene is TRBJ2-3, the V gene TRBV28; TRBD2 matches 7 bases. Germline V gives CDR1 MDHEN, CDR2 SYDVKM. The V segment lost 3 bases and the J segment 0 bases; nucleotides outside the gene matches: 6. This CDR3 contains 16 residues. The CDR3 DNA follows: TGTGCCAGCAGTTTGTCCAGCGGGGCTAGCACAGATACGCAGTATTTT. Encoded protein: CASSLSSGASTDTQYF.

This sequence joins TRBV27 and TRBJ2-5; D call uncertain. In germline, CDR1 is MNHEY, CDR2 SMNVEV (reference sequence). The CDR3 is 16 residues long. The V end lost 1 base, the J end lost 5 bases, and 17 bases lay between the germline ends. DNA of the CDR3: TGTGCCAGCAGTTTATTGTATCATACAAAATGGGAGACCCAGTACTTC. Encoded protein: CASSLLYHTKWETQYF.

This chain joins TRBV7-8 and TRBJ2-7; 7 nucleotides match TRBD1. With 1 base clipped from V and 2 bases from J, the junction kept 5 bases outside the gene matches. The CDR3 is 15 residues long. The germline gives CDR1 SGHVS, CDR2 FQNEAQ. CDR3: CASSLEPGQTYEQYF. The CDR3 DNA reads as TGTGCCAGCAGCTTAGAACCGGGACAGACCTACGAGCAGTACTTC. The variable domain in full, with the rest retrieved from reference TRBV7-8 and TRBJ2-7, is GAGVSQSPRYKVAKRGQDVALRCDPISGHVSLFWYQQALGQGPEFLTYFQNEAQLDKSGLPSDRFFAERPEGSVSTLKIQRTQQEDSAVYLCASSLEPGQTYEQYFGPGTRLTVT.

The DNA of the CDR3 is TGTGCCAGCAGTGAGGAAGAAGGACCATCACCTGGCGGCTACACCTTC. This translates into CASSEEEGPSPGGYTF. The chain recombines TRBV2 with TRBJ1-2; D is uncertain. Trimming took off 3 bases at V and 8 bases at J, with 22 bases between the two ends. CDR1 SNHLY and CDR2 FYNNEI come from the germline V gene. The CDR3 totals 16 residues.

This chain joins TRBV30 and TRBJ2-3; TRBD2 agrees at 10 bases. The CDR3 is made up of 16 amino acids. CDR1 GTSNPN and CDR2 SVGIG come from the germline V gene (reference sequence). V shed 6 bases, J shed 5 bases, and the junction held 14 bases outside the gene matches. This chain's CDR3 is CACHVGAGGPKDTQYF. The CDR3 DNA reads TGTGCCTGCCACGTGGGAGCGGGAGGGCCGAAAGATACGCAGTATTTT.

The chain has TRBV5-5 and TRBJ1-1, with D perhaps matching TRBD1 (5 bases). Trimming shortened V by 0 bases and J by 5 bases, and 11 bases separated the two germline ends. The CDR3 contains 14 residues. Germline CDR1 SGHKS, CDR2 YYEKEE (reference sequence). The DNA of the CDR3 is TGTGCCAGCAGCTTGGATCCAGGGCTGACTGAAGCTTTCTTT. Amino acids: CASSLDPGLTEAFF.

The chain recombines TRBV9 with TRBJ2-5, with D unclear. This CDR3 comprises 11 residues. Trimming left V 0 bases short and J 5 bases short, with 2 bases between. Germline V gene sequence: CDR1 SGDLS, CDR2 YYNGEE. For the CDR3, the DNA is TGTGCCAGCAGCGTAGCCGAGACCCAGTACTTC. Amino acids: CASSVAETQYF.

This clone occurred once. V usage is TRBV7-8 and J usage is TRBJ1-2, with a weak D call TRBD1 (5 bases). Trimming shortened V by 1 base and J by 4 bases, and 16 bases separated the two germline ends. This CDR3 comprises 16 residues. Germline lookup yields CDR1 SGHVS and CDR2 FQNEAQ. As DNA, the CDR3 is TGTGCCAGCAGCTTAGGAGTGACGGACAAGACCTATGGCTACACCTTC. Amino acid sequence: CASSLGVTDKTYGYTF.

V usage is TRBV6-5 and J usage is TRBJ2-1; TRBD1 might be the D (6 bases). Germline CDR1 reads MNHEY; CDR2 reads SVGAGI. The V end lost 1 base, the J end lost 9 bases, and 10 bases lay between the germline ends. CDR3 length: 13 amino acids. The CDR3 DNA is TGTGCCAGCAGTTACTACAGGGAAGCTGAGCAGTTCTTC. It translates to CASSYYREAEQFF.

A few counts support this clone. The V and J genes are TRBV5-6 and TRBJ1-6; D is ambiguous. CDR1 is SGHDT, CDR2 YYEEEE, per germline. Trimming shortened V by 0 bases and J by 8 bases, and 3 bases separated the two germline ends. The CDR3 runs 12 residues. The CDR3 loop is CASSLGDSPLHF. The CDR3 DNA is TGTGCCAGCAGCTTGGGGGATTCACCCCTCCACTTT.

The rearrangement uses TRBV7-2 and TRBJ2-7; D possibly corresponds to TRBD1 (6 bases). V lost 5 bases to trimming and J lost 3 bases, with 17 bases between them. This CDR3 has 15 amino acids. Per the germline V gene, CDR1 is SGHTA and CDR2 is FQGNSA. The CDR3 reads CASSETPTGRYEQYF. The CDR3 DNA sequence: TGTGCCAGCAGCGAAACTCCGACAGGCCGCTACGAGCAGTACTTC.